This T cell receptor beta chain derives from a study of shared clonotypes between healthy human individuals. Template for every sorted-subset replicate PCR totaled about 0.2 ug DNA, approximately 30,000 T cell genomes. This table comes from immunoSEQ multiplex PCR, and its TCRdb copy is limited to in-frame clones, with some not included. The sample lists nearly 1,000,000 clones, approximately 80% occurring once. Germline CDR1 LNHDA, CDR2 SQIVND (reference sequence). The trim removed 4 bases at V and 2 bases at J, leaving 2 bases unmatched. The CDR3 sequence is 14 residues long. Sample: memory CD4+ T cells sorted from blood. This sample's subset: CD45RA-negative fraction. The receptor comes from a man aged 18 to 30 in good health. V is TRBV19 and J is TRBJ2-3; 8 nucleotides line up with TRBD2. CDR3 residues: CASSKGLDTDTQYF. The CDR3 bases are TGTGCCAGTAGTAAGGGACTAGACACAGATACGCAGTATTTT.